The rows below give T cell receptor beta chains drawn from one sample of a study of T cells in Graves' hyperthyroidism and ophthalmopathy. TCRdb re-called the multiplex PCR reads through MiXCR, storing one row per CDR3 protein. Seen here are about 290,000 distinct CDR3 sequences, 10% to 15% observed once, and the top ten hold 7.8%. The specimen was blood. These receptor sequences come from a young woman with Graves' hyperthyroidism that later progressed to Graves' ophthalmopathy. The CDR3 runs from the conserved cysteine through the conserved F or W. A D gene is named only where the DNA matches it firmly. Only some rows state a clone size, as once, few, many or a class for expanded clones.

J gene | clone size | CDR3 length | V gene | D gene | CDR3 DNA | CDR3 protein
TRBJ2-1 | many | 16 | TRBV18 | TRBD2 | TGTGCCAGCTCCCCTCCTACTAGCGGGAGAGGGTATGAGCAGTTCTTC | CASSPPTSGRGYEQFF
TRBJ2-2 | NA | 15 | TRBV9 | NA | TGTGCCAGCACCCGATCCGAGGCTTGGAGAGGGGAGCTGTTTTTT | CASTRSEAWRGELFF
TRBJ2-1 | many | 13 | TRBV11-3 | NA | TGTGCCAGCAGCTTCTCCTCGAACAATGAGCAGTTCTTC | CASSFSSNNEQFF
TRBJ2-3 | many | 16 | TRBV24-1 | TRBD2 | TGTGCCACCAGTGATTTGGCGGGAGGAAGCACAGATACGCAGTATTTT | CATSDLAGGSTDTQYF
TRBJ2-3 | many | 18 | TRBV2 | TRBD2 | TGTGCCAGCAGTGGGATGCAATTAGCGGGAGAGAACACAGATACGCAGTATTTT | CASSGMQLAGENTDTQYF
TRBJ2-7 | NA | 12 | TRBV5-5 | NA | TGTGCCAGCAGGCGGGCAGGGGACGAGCAGTACTTC | CASRRAGDEQYF
TRBJ2-7 | NA | 13 | TRBV20-1 | NA | TGCAGTGCCCACCGGGAGTCAAGCGCTGAGCAGTACTTC | CSAHRESSAEQYF
TRBJ2-5 | many | 13 | TRBV4-1 | NA | TGCGCCAGCAGCCTCACCTTGGGAGAGACCCAGTACTTC | CASSLTLGETQYF
TRBJ1-1 | NA | 16 | TRBV5-5 | NA | TGTGCCAGCAGTTCCCAATTCGAGTGGGGGAGGGCTGAAGCTTTCTTT | CASSSQFEWGRAEAFF
TRBJ2-3 | many | 14 | TRBV7-2 | NA | TGTGCCAGCAGCCTAGGGGGAGGGTCGAGTACGCAGTATTTT | CASSLGGGSSTQYF
TRBJ2-1 | many | 22 | TRBV12-3/TRBV12-4 | TRBD2 | TGTGCCAGCAGCTTGGAGGACGTCGGTTTTCGCGGGAGGGCCCGACTCGAGGCTGAGCAGTTCTTC | CASSLEDVGFRGRARLEAEQFF
TRBJ2-7 | many | 14 | TRBV5-6 | NA | TGTGCCAGCAGCTTGGCCGTGGTTGCCTACGAGCAGTACTTC | CASSLAVVAYEQYF
TRBJ1-3 | few | 11 | TRBV7-2 | NA | TGTGCCAGCAGCTCCGTTGGCACCATATATTTT | CASSSVGTIYF
TRBJ1-4 | many | 14 | TRBV12-3/TRBV12-4 | NA | TGTGCCAGCAGTCTGGACACGGGGATGGCAAAACTGTTTTTT | CASSLDTGMAKLFF
TRBJ1-1 | many | 16 | TRBV3-1 | TRBD1 | TGTGCCAGCAGCCAAGTCCCCGGACAGGGGAGAACTGAAGCTTTCTTT | CASSQVPGQGRTEAFF
TRBJ1-2 | many | 16 | TRBV6-6 | NA | TGTGCCAGCAGTTATTTTTCCCCGGGGGCAAACTATGGCTACACCTTC | CASSYFSPGANYGYTF
TRBJ2-1 | many | 14 | TRBV3-1 | NA | TGTGCCAGCAGCCAAGGCGTTCCAGGTAATGAGCAGTTCTTC | CASSQGVPGNEQFF
TRBJ2-7 | many | 16 | TRBV7-2 | TRBD2 | TGTGCCAGCAGCCTTGGACTAGCGGGAGCGGGGTACGAGCAGTACTTC | CASSLGLAGAGYEQYF
TRBJ2-2 | many | 14 | TRBV19 | TRBD2 | TGTGCCAGCAGTATAGCGGGAGGCACCGGGGAGCTGTTTTTT | CASSIAGGTGELFF
TRBJ1-6 | many | 14 | TRBV7-3 | TRBD1 | TGTGCCAGCAGCTCGACAGGGGAGAGGTCACCCCTCCACTTT | CASSSTGERSPLHF
TRBJ2-2 | few | 18 | TRBV4-1 | TRBD1 | TGCGCCAGCAGCCAAGCGACGGGGGGACAGGGGGCTTCTGGGGAGCTGTTTTTT | CASSQATGGQGASGELFF
TRBJ2-5 | few | 17 | TRBV28 | TRBD2 | TGTGCCAGCAGTTCCTACTCCGGACTAGCGAGGCAAGAGACCCAGTACTTC | CASSSYSGLARQETQYF
TRBJ2-1 | NA | 15 | TRBV9 | TRBD2 | TGTGCCAGCACCCGGACTAGCGGGAACTACAATGAGCAGTTCTTC | CASTRTSGNYNEQFF
TRBJ1-2 | many | 14 | TRBV7-9 | TRBD1 | TGTGCCAGCAGCTCGACAGGGGGGACCTATGGCTACACCTTC | CASSSTGGTYGYTF
TRBJ2-1 | NA | 14 | TRBV2 | TRBD1 | TGTGCCAGCAGAGAGGACAGGGCTCTCCATGAGCAGTTCTTC | CASREDRALHEQFF
TRBJ2-5 | many | 16 | TRBV28 | TRBD2 | TGTGCCAGCAGTTTAACTAGCGGGAGTGGTGAGGAGACCCAGTACTTC | CASSLTSGSGEETQYF
TRBJ2-3 | many | 15 | TRBV27 | TRBD2 | TGTGCCAGCTCGCAGGGACTAGCCCTTTCTGATACGCAGTATTTT | CASSQGLALSDTQYF
TRBJ2-7 | few | 16 | TRBV19 | TRBD2 | TGTGCCAGTAGTAGACTAGCGGGAGCTTACTCCTACGAGCAGTACTTC | CASSRLAGAYSYEQYF
TRBJ1-5 | many | 16 | TRBV7-2 | NA | TGTGCCAGCAGCGGGGGGGTAGTCGGGGGCAATCAGCCCCAGCATTTT | CASSGGVVGGNQPQHF
TRBJ2-5 | many | 13 | TRBV29-1 | TRBD2 | TGCAGCGCTAGGACTAGCGGGGAAGAGACCCAGTACTTC | CSARTSGEETQYF
TRBJ2-2 | NA | 14 | TRBV7-9 | NA | TGTGCCAGCAGCTTAGTAGGGATGGCCGGGGAGCTGTTTTTT | CASSLVGMAGELFF
TRBJ2-3 | NA | 15 | TRBV9 | NA | TGTGCCAGCAGCGCCCGGGGTAGCGGCACAGATACGCAGTATTTT | CASSARGSGTDTQYF
TRBJ2-1 | many | 12 | TRBV29-1 | NA | TGCAGCGTTTCCGGACCGTACAATGAGCAGTTCTTC | CSVSGPYNEQFF
TRBJ2-7 | many | 14 | TRBV20-1 | TRBD2 | TGCAGTGCTAGAGGGACTAGCGGATACTACGAGCAGTACTTC | CSARGTSGYYEQYF
TRBJ2-1 | many | 17 | TRBV5-5 | TRBD1 | TGTGCCAGCAGCTTTGCTGTCGGGACAGGGGGCGAAAATGAGCAGTTCTTC | CASSFAVGTGGENEQFF
TRBJ1-2 | many | 16 | TRBV28 | NA | TGTGCCAGCAGGCCCCCCAGCGGGAGACTTAACTATGGCTACACCTTC | CASRPPSGRLNYGYTF
TRBJ2-5 | few | 16 | TRBV5-5 | NA | TGTGCCAGCCTCTCTATACCCCAAGGTGAGGGAGAGACCCAGTACTTC | CASLSIPQGEGETQYF
TRBJ2-2 | few | 17 | TRBV7-9 | NA | TGTGCCAGCAGCTTAAGAAAGGGGACCCCAGGAACCGGGGAGCTGTTTTTT | CASSLRKGTPGTGELFF
TRBJ2-2 | many | 16 | TRBV11-2 | TRBD2 | TGTGCCAGCAGCCCCGCCGGGGGGACGAACACCGGGGAGCTGTTTTTT | CASSPAGGTNTGELFF
TRBJ1-1 | many | 13 | TRBV28 | TRBD1 | TGTGCCAGCAGTTTAAGTCAAGGGGGCACGGCTTTCTTT | CASSLSQGGTAFF
TRBJ1-1 | many | 15 | TRBV28 | NA | TGTGCCAGCACCCCGGGGTACACAGGCGGGACTGAAGCTTTCTTT | CASTPGYTGGTEAFF
TRBJ2-5 | NA | 14 | TRBV7-3 | NA | TGTGCCAGCAGCCCGAACAGGGCTCAAGAGACCCAGTACTTC | CASSPNRAQETQYF
TRBJ2-2 | NA | 16 | TRBV28 | NA | TGTGCCAGCAGTTTAACAGGGCCTTCGAACACCGGGGAGCCGTTTTTT | CASSLTGPSNTGEPFF
TRBJ2-1 | many | 15 | TRBV5-1 | NA | TGCGCCAGCAGCTTGGGCTGGGGTCTGGGCAATGAGCAGTTCTTC | CASSLGWGLGNEQFF
TRBJ2-5 | many | 12 | TRBV10-3 | NA | TGTGCCATCAGTGAGCGGGAAGAGACCCAGTACTTC | CAISEREETQYF
TRBJ1-2 | many | 16 | TRBV7-2 | NA | TGTGCCAGCAGCCCAGGCCTCCAGGAATCCGTCTATGGCTACACCTTC | CASSPGLQESVYGYTF
TRBJ1-1 | many | 13 | TRBV28 | TRBD1 | TGTGCCAGCACCTCCGGACAGGGGTTAGGAGCTTTCTTT | CASTSGQGLGAFF
TRBJ2-3 | many | 18 | TRBV28 | NA | TGTGCCAGCAGTTTAGAGGGAGAGGGCTACCGGACCACAGATACGCAGTATTTT | CASSLEGEGYRTTDTQYF
TRBJ2-7 | few | 16 | TRBV5-1 | NA | TGCGCCAGCAGCCCGGAGCAGGGGACTCTTTCCTACGAGCAGTACTTC | CASSPEQGTLSYEQYF
TRBJ2-3 | few | 15 | TRBV6-1 | TRBD2 | TGTGCCAGCAGACACGGAATAGCGGGTGTAGATACGCAGTATTTT | CASRHGIAGVDTQYF
TRBJ2-1 | many | 19 | TRBV27 | TRBD2 | TGTGCCAGCAGTAAAGGGACTAGCGGGAGGGCCTGGGGCTCCAATGAGCAGTTCTTC | CASSKGTSGRAWGSNEQFF
TRBJ2-7 | many | 14 | TRBV6-1 | NA | TGTGCCAGCAGTGATGGGCCGTCCACCTACGAGCAGTACTTC | CASSDGPSTYEQYF
TRBJ1-5 | many | 15 | TRBV7-9 | NA | NA | CASSSSEGGNQPQHF
TRBJ2-1 | many | 16 | TRBV7-9 | TRBD2 | TGTGCCAGCAGCTTACTTCAGGCGGGAGATGCGAATGAGCAGTTCTTC | CASSLLQAGDANEQFF
TRBJ2-1 | NA | 16 | TRBV6-2/TRBV6-3 | TRBD2 | TGTGCCAGCAGTGGGACTAGCGGGAGTCCCAACAATGAGCAGTTCTTC | CASSGTSGSPNNEQFF
TRBJ2-1 | many | 14 | TRBV27 | NA | TGTGCCAGCAGTTTACTGGCGGCCAACAATGAGCAGTTCTTC | CASSLLAANNEQFF
TRBJ1-2 | NA | 13 | TRBV6-1 | NA | TGTGCCAGCAGTGTCCCTCCCCTATATGGCTACACCTTC | CASSVPPLYGYTF